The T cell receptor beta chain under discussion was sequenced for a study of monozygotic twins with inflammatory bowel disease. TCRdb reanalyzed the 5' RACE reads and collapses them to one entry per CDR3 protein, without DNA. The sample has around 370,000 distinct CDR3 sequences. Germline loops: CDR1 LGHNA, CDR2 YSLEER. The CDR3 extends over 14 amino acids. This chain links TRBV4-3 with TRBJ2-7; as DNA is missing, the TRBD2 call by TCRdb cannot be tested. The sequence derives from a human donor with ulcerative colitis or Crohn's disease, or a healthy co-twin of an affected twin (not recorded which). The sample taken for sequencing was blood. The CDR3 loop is CASSQGTRTYEQYF.